This T cell receptor (beta chain) was identified in a study of cytomegalovirus exposure and HLA in healthy donors. Study-wide background: Counted in an early data release were approximately 85 million unique TCRs from HLA-typed donors.

General observations from the study: In a later analysis, DRB1 alleles had the most associated TCRs; HLA-C alleles the fewest. TCR beta V- and J-gene trimming was later associated with a missense DCLRE1C variant. HLA restriction was apparent for most CMV-associated TCR beta chains in a later analysis.

This CDR3 contains 15 residues. J lost 5 bases, V lost 5 bases, and 8 bases had no gene match. Looked up from germline, CDR1 is SGHRS and CDR2 is YFSETQ. About this clone: Its specificity is not known.

The PCR had 60 Vbeta and 13 Jbeta primers. Here immunoSEQ multiplex PCR was the method, and the copy in TCRdb shows in-frame clones only, minus some. The sample includes about 260,000 clones, approximately 84% seen only once; the top ten take approximately 2%. Material: PBMCs. The source is a woman in her forties in good health and CMV-seropositive. The chain is built from TRBV5-1 and TRBJ2-1; 9 nucleotides match TRBD2. As DNA, the CDR3 is TGCGCCAGCAGATGGAGGGCTAGCGGGGACAATGAGCAGTTCTTC. Its protein product is CASRWRASGDNEQFF.